Below are 31 T cell receptor beta chains sequenced from a single sample in a study of blood T cell repertoires in COVID-19. The repertoire was sequenced with immunoSEQ multiplex PCR; TCRdb's copy has only in-frame clones and lacks some. This table holds roughly 34,000 clones, about 80% found once. The sequenced material came from peripheral blood. Source of these receptors: a woman aged 70 to 79 with acute or convalescent COVID-19.

V gene TRBV3-1 (or the pseudogene TRBV3-2) combines with J gene TRBJ2-5; TRBD2 aligns across 14 bases. There are 15 residues in the CDR3. Germline CDR1 reads LGHDT; CDR2 reads YNNKEL (reference sequence). The V segment lost 3 bases and the J segment 4 bases; nucleotides outside the gene matches: 1. The chain's CDR3 is CASSQGLAGAETQYF. The CDR3 DNA reads as TGTGCCAGCAGCCAGGGACTAGCGGGGGCAGAGACCCAGTACTTC.

The chain has TRBV7-9 and TRBJ1-2; D is uncertain. V gave up 5 bases and J gave up 8 bases, with 9 bases separating them. Germline V lookup: CDR1 SEHNR, CDR2 FQNEAQ (reference sequence). The CDR3 runs to 11 residues. Written as DNA, the CDR3 is TGTGCCAGCAGCCCCCGTGAGGGCTACACCTTC. Its protein is CASSPREGYTF.

The chain carries TRBV15 and TRBJ2-2; D unclear. V was clipped by 0 bases and J by 7 bases, with 9 bases between them. CDR3 length: 14 amino acids. In germline, CDR1 is LNHNV, CDR2 YYDKDF (reference sequence). CDR3 in amino acids: CATSRDLTGGELFF. The CDR3 nucleotides are TGTGCCACCAGCAGAGATCTGACGGGCGGGGAGCTGTTTTTT.

This sequence joins TRBV2 and TRBJ2-1, with 8 bases matching TRBD2. V was clipped by 4 bases and J by 10 bases; unmatched bases: 6. The germline gives CDR1 SNHLY, CDR2 FYNNEI. The CDR3 consists of 13 residues. CDR3 nucleotides: TGTGCCAGCAGTGTAACCTTAGCGGGGGAGCAGTTCTTC. Protein sequence: CASSVTLAGEQFF.

The rearrangement uses TRBV7-2 and TRBJ2-1, with a weak D call TRBD2 (6 bases). This CDR3 comprises 15 residues. Germline V lookup: CDR1 SGHTA, CDR2 FQGNSA. V lost 1 base, J lost 9 bases, and 16 bases lay in between. CDR3 in amino acids: CASSLGEWGVAEQFF. CDR3 DNA sequence: TGTGCCAGCAGCTTAGGGGAATGGGGGGTGGCTGAGCAGTTCTTC.

This clone was recorded only once. CDR3 sequence reads: CASSPLAGVTGELFF. The CDR3 bases are TGTGCCAGCAGCCCACTAGCGGGAGTAACCGGGGAGCTGTTTTTT. V is TRBV6-5 and J is TRBJ2-2; 11 nucleotides match TRBD2. The CDR3 runs 15 residues. CDR1 and CDR2 from the germline V gene are MNHEY and SVGAGI. V was pared by 6 bases and J by 5 bases, with 5 bases of the junction left unmatched.

V usage is TRBV28 and J usage is TRBJ1-5; a weak D match, TRBD1 (6 bases). Germline CDR1 reads MDHEN; CDR2 reads SYDVKM. The length of the CDR3 is 17 residues. The V end lost 6 bases, the J end lost 0 bases, and 18 bases lay between the germline ends. The CDR3 reads CASSAPPDSFSNQPQHF. The CDR3 DNA sequence: TGTGCCAGCAGCGCACCCCCGGACAGTTTTAGCAATCAGCCCCAGCATTTT. The whole variable domain, filled in from reference TRBV28 and TRBJ1-5, reads DVKVTQSSRYLVKRTGEKVFLECVQDMDHENMFWYRQDPGLGLRLIYFSYDVKMKEKGDIPEGYSVSREKKERFSLILESASTNQTSMYLCASSAPPDSFSNQPQHFGDGTRLSIL.

J is TRBJ2-7 and V is TRBV28; D may be TRBD1 (6 bases). The V and J ends lost 5 bases and 1 base respectively, with 15 bases between them. The CDR3 sequence is 15 residues long. The germline CDR1 and CDR2 sequences are MDHEN and SYDVKM. The chain's CDR3 is CASSPPRDISYEQYF. CDR3 bases: TGTGCCAGCAGTCCCCCCCGGGACATTTCCTACGAGCAGTACTTC.

This clone was picked up a small number of times. The rearrangement joins TRBV19 to TRBJ2-5; 7 positions agree with TRBD2. The CDR3 covers 15 residues. V was clipped by 5 bases and J by 4 bases; unmatched bases: 10. The germline V gene has CDR1 LNHDA and CDR2 SQIVND (reference sequence). Written as DNA, the CDR3 is TGTGCCAGTAGTCGGTTTCGCGGGGGAGGAGAGACCCAGTACTTC. Translated: CASSRFRGGGETQYF.

The rearrangement links TRBV28 to TRBJ1-5; no clear D gene. The CDR3 is 12 residues long. CDR1 and CDR2 from the germline V gene are MDHEN and SYDVKM. V gave up 4 bases and J gave up 6 bases, with 7 bases separating them. In nucleotides, the CDR3 is TGTGCCAGCAGTTCAAGAGGTCAGCCCCAGCATTTT. Translating it yields CASSSRGQPQHF.

The chain joins TRBV6-6 to TRBJ1-5; D gene unclear. Looked up from germline, CDR1 is MNHNY and CDR2 is SVGAGI (reference sequence). The V gene lost 0 bases and the J gene lost 2 bases, with 11 bases spanning the gap. This CDR3 is 16 amino acids long. CDR3 DNA sequence: TGTGCCAGCAGTTACTCGCTAATGAGGGGCAATCAGCCCCAGCATTTT. It translates to CASSYSLMRGNQPQHF.

The table lists this clone with a few counts. The genes are TRBV29-1 and TRBJ1-2; D is ambiguous. From germline, CDR1 is SQVTM and CDR2 ANQGSEA. The CDR3 totals 15 residues. The V end was cut by 0 bases, the J end by 5 bases, with 16 bases between. For the CDR3, the DNA is TGCAGCGTTGAAGATGAGAGGGCTGGGCGTTATGGCTACACCTTC. Its protein is CSVEDERAGRYGYTF.

The genes are TRBV4-1 and TRBJ1-4, with 7 bases fitting TRBD1. The trim removed 5 bases at V and 8 bases at J, leaving 8 bases unmatched. CDR1 MGHRA and CDR2 YSYEKL come from the germline V gene. This CDR3 has 14 residues. The CDR3 loop reads CASSLGGAGEKLFF. DNA for the CDR3: TGCGCCAGCAGCTTAGGGGGCGCGGGAGAAAAACTGTTTTTT.

J is TRBJ1-3 and V is TRBV7-2; D is ambiguous. CDR1 and CDR2 (germline): SGHTA, FQGNSA. This CDR3 has 17 residues. Trimming left V 3 bases short and J 0 bases short, with 15 bases between. This chain's CDR3 is CASSFNLQSLSGNTIYF. CDR3 DNA: TGTGCCAGCAGCTTCAATTTACAGAGCCTCTCTGGAAACACCATATATTTT.

This clone came up a few times. The chain links TRBV3-1 (or the pseudogene TRBV3-2) to TRBJ2-7; 7 nucleotides line up with TRBD1. There are 13 residues in the CDR3. The V and J ends lost 1 base and 12 bases, in that order; junction bases with no gene match: 9. CDR1 and CDR2 (germline): LGHDT, YNNKEL (reference sequence). DNA for the CDR3: TGTGCCAGCAGCCAAGCTGACAGGGTGATTCGGTACTTC. This sequence encodes CASSQADRVIRYF.

This clone was picked up one time. This CDR3 reads CASSFRRGGRPYNEQFF. CDR3 nucleotide sequence: TGTGCCAGCAGCTTCAGGAGGGGCGGGAGACCCTACAATGAGCAGTTCTTC. The chain links TRBV11-2 to TRBJ2-1; 7 bases match TRBD2. CDR3 length: 17 residues. With 3 bases clipped from V and 2 bases from J, the junction kept 10 bases outside the gene matches. CDR1 is SGHAT and CDR2 is FQNNGV in the germline V gene.

The rearrangement links TRBV18 to TRBJ2-1; TRBD1 matches 7 bases. The CDR3 is 17 amino acids. With 3 bases clipped from V and 5 bases from J, the junction kept 13 bases outside the gene matches. Germline V gene sequence: CDR1 KGHSH, CDR2 LQKENI. The CDR3 nucleotides read TGTGCCAGCTCACCGACTCGAGTAGGGGGCGTAAACAATGAGCAGTTCTTC. This encodes CASSPTRVGGVNNEQFF.

The gene calls are TRBV6-2 or TRBV6-3 and TRBJ2-5; 8 bases match TRBD2. V was clipped by 6 bases and J by 5 bases; unmatched bases: 8. CDR1 and CDR2 from the germline V gene are MNHEY and SVGEGT. The CDR3 is 14 amino acids. CDR3 sequence (DNA): TGTGCCAGCAGCCCGACTAGCGTGGGGGAGACCCAGTACTTC. This encodes CASSPTSVGETQYF.

This clone was recorded many times. The CDR3 sequence: CASSPYNSPLHF. Here the CDR3 DNA reads TGTGCCAGCAGCCCTTATAATTCACCCCTCCACTTT. This sequence joins TRBV5-6 and TRBJ1-6; D call uncertain. Per germline, CDR1 SGHDT and CDR2 YYEEEE. Deletions cut 4 bases from V and 4 bases from J, with 3 bases between. The CDR3 extends over 12 amino acids.

This clone was counted a single time. This chain joins TRBV27 and TRBJ2-1, with 11 bases identical to TRBD2. This CDR3 contains 16 residues. The junction had 8 bases not matched to a gene; V was cut back by 5 bases and J by 5 bases. Germline lookup yields CDR1 MNHEY and CDR2 SMNVEV (reference sequence). The DNA of the CDR3 is TGTGCCAGCAGTGGGACCGGGACTAGCGGTAACAATGAGCAGTTCTTC. Protein sequence: CASSGTGTSGNNEQFF.

The rearrangement uses TRBV6-1 and TRBJ2-7, with a weak D call TRBD1 (5 bases). The CDR3 length is 14 residues. Trimming shortened V by 4 bases and J by 0 bases, and 10 bases separated the two germline ends. Germline loops: CDR1 MNHNS, CDR2 SASEGT. Here the CDR3 DNA reads TGTGCCAGCAGTGGAGCAACAGGCTCCTACGAGCAGTACTTC. Translated, it gives CASSGATGSYEQYF.

This clone was detected a few times. CDR3 nucleotides: TGTGCCAGCGCGGACAGGGAGGCGAACACTGAAGCTTTCTTT. It is translated as CASADREANTEAFF. The chain employs TRBV6-5 and TRBJ1-1; 8 bases line up with TRBD1. CDR3 length: 14 residues. The germline CDR1 and CDR2 sequences are MNHEY and SVGAGI. The trim removed 8 bases at V and 1 base at J, leaving 6 bases unmatched.

The chain has TRBV7-9 and TRBJ2-5, with 8 bases identical to TRBD1. The V gene end was trimmed by 2 bases and the J gene end by 4 bases; junction bases not matched to a gene: 6. Germline CDR1 SEHNR, CDR2 FQNEAQ (reference sequence). The CDR3 spans 15 residues. The CDR3 DNA is TGTGCCAGCAGCTTATCGGCAGGGGGCAGAGAGACCCAGTACTTC. It encodes CASSLSAGGRETQYF.

This chain uses TRBV7-9 with TRBJ2-7; D possibly corresponds to TRBD2 (8 bases). The CDR3 loop spans 15 amino acids. V lost 7 bases, J lost 1 base, and 17 bases lay in between. Germline V gene lookup returns CDR1 SEHNR and CDR2 FQNEAQ (reference sequence). The DNA of the CDR3 is TGTGCCAGCAACCCGGGGGGGACAGTATCCTACGAGCAGTACTTC. Translated, it gives CASNPGGTVSYEQYF.

The chain joins TRBV7-2 to TRBJ2-3; 8 nucleotides line up with TRBD2. The germline gives CDR1 SGHTA, CDR2 FQGNSA. This CDR3 region has 15 residues. The trim removed 5 bases at V and 5 bases at J, leaving 9 bases unmatched. The CDR3 is CASSLTGAGEDTQYF. The CDR3 coding sequence is TGTGCCAGCAGCCTAACAGGAGCGGGAGAAGATACGCAGTATTTT.

J is TRBJ1-4 and V is TRBV5-1; possibly TRBD1 for D (5 bases). The CDR3 runs 14 residues. V was shortened by 4 bases and J by 7 bases, with 14 bases between the two germline ends. The germline CDR1 and CDR2 sequences are SGHRS and YFSETQ. The CDR3 DNA follows: TGCGCCAGCAGCCTGACAGACAGAGGTGAAAAACTGTTTTTT. It translates to CASSLTDRGEKLFF. Together with reference TRBV5-1 and TRBJ1-4, the CDR3 gives the full variable domain: KAGVTQTPRYLIKTRGQQVTLSCSPISGHRSVSWYQQTPGQGLQFLFEYFSETQRNKGNFPGRFSGRQFSNSRSEMNVSTLELGDSALYLCASSLTDRGEKLFFGSGTQLSVL.

The J gene is TRBJ2-7, the V gene TRBV10-3; maybe TRBD2 (7 bases). V was cut by 5 bases and J by 6 bases, with 17 bases left in between. The CDR3 covers 14 residues. Looked up from germline, CDR1 is ENHRY and CDR2 is SYGVKD. The CDR3 coding sequence is TGTGCCATCAGTCCCGCGGGGGCCCCGCTCGAGCAGTACTTC. Translation: CAISPAGAPLEQYF.

V gene TRBV5-6 combines with J gene TRBJ1-4, with TRBD1 matching over 9 bases. The germline V gene encodes CDR1 SGHDT and CDR2 YYEEEE. V trimming: 4 bases; J trimming: 2 bases; junction bases outside the gene matches: 6. This CDR3 has 16 residues. The CDR3 is CASSKRQGGTNEKLFF. The CDR3 nucleotides are TGTGCCAGCAGCAAACGACAGGGGGGTACTAATGAAAAACTGTTTTTT.

The V call is TRBV10-3, the J call TRBJ2-7, with 10 bases that match TRBD2. Per the germline V gene, CDR1 is ENHRY and CDR2 is SYGVKD. The CDR3 consists of 14 residues. The ends lost 4 bases at V and 2 bases at J; junction bases unmatched: 2. The DNA of the CDR3 is TGTGCCATCAGTGCCGGGACTAGCGCCTACGAGCAGTACTTC. Its protein is CAISAGTSAYEQYF.

The V call is TRBV3-1 (or the pseudogene TRBV3-2), the J call TRBJ2-5, with 12 bases aligning to TRBD2. Per germline, CDR1 LGHDT and CDR2 YNNKEL (reference sequence). Germline trimming cut 3 bases from V and 5 bases from J; bases unmatched to any gene: 13. This CDR3 is 18 amino acids long. The CDR3 DNA reads TGTGCCAGCAGCCACTTCCCGGGACTAGCGGGTCGGCGGGAGACCCAGTACTTC. Amino acids: CASSHFPGLAGRRETQYF.

The J gene is TRBJ1-2, the V gene TRBV27, with 10 bases that match TRBD1. The germline V gene encodes CDR1 MNHEY and CDR2 SMNVEV (reference sequence). V lost 6 bases, J lost 6 bases, and 4 bases stayed unmatched. The CDR3 totals 13 residues. CDR3 sequence (DNA): TGTGCCAGCAGCCTGACAGGGGGCGATGGCTACACCTTC. Protein product: CASSLTGGDGYTF.